This T cell receptor beta chain was sequenced during a study of T cell responses to AZD1222 COVID-19 vaccine. Note on this clone: The target antigen is unknown.

Study-wide points: Vaccine-associated CD4 TCRs spanned spike, dominant at 160-218 and 743-854.

Data came from immunoSEQ multiplex PCR; TCRdb stores just in-frame clones and leaves some out. The table records approximately 52,000 clones, approximately 88% of them present only once. Germline V gives CDR1 KGHDR, CDR2 SFDVKD. V was shortened by 12 bases and J by 1 base, with 12 bases between the two germline ends. This CDR3 comprises 13 residues. The receptor comes from an adult who received the AZD1222 COVID-19 vaccine. Sample: peripheral blood, taken 28 days after the second AZD1222 dose. This sequence joins TRBV24-1 and TRBJ1-5; D is ambiguous. CDR3: CAPIVASNQPQHF. CDR3 nucleotides: TGTGCCCCAATAGTAGCAAGCAATCAGCCCCAGCATTTT.